This T cell receptor (beta chain) was recorded in a study of neurological immune-mediated disorders. Findings and limits, study-wide: The greatest degree of TCR clonal expansion was observed in HTLV-1-associated myelopathy, with the lowest in multiple sclerosis, below that of healthy controls. A possible signature was seen in one related-CDR3 cluster, into which phylogenetic grouping placed the repertoires of 18 of 34 multiple sclerosis patients.

The CDR3 spans 14 residues. The junction had 9 bases not matched to a gene; V was cut back by 7 bases and J by 7 bases. Germline CDR1 reads DFQATT; CDR2 reads SNEGSKA (reference sequence). Synthesis of cDNA was performed by 5'RACE using 10-nucleotide random UMIs. One entry per CDR3 protein, called by TCRdb with MiXCR from the 5' RACE reads. Of tens of thousands of distinct CDR3 sequences in the sample, less than 6% were seen once. The sorted libraries involved the use of around 1 million CD4+ or CD8+ T cells. This clonotype was observed at least ten times. Antigen specificity is unknown. The genes are TRBV20-1 and TRBJ2-1; 11 nucleotides match TRBD2. Specimen: CD4+ T cells from blood. The sequence came from a woman under 30 with multiple sclerosis. CDR3 region: CSGSGTSGPNEQFF. CDR3 nucleotide sequence: TGCAGTGGCTCCGGGACTAGCGGACCTAATGAGCAGTTCTTC.